The sequence of this T cell receptor (beta chain) was determined in a study of blood T cell repertoires in COVID-19. Overall study context: COVID-19 samples, acute and convalescent, were from the United States, Italy and Spain. Sources were T cells, B-cell-depleted T cells, or PBMCs; the material itself was cDNA or gDNA.

Original processing methods: Cell counts per sample came from amplifying reference gene primers. The repertoire was sequenced with immunoSEQ multiplex PCR; TCRdb's copy has only in-frame clones and lacks some. V, J and clone size were drawn from that table, and D and trimming were deduced from the DNA. The sample carries about 59,000 clones, around 90% recorded once. This clone has a single count. Germline loops: CDR1 SGHTA, CDR2 FQGNSA. The CDR3 consists of 15 residues. V lost 5 bases and J lost 4; bases outside the gene matches: 7. Input material: peripheral blood. This rearrangement joins TRBV7-2 to TRBJ2-3, with TRBD2 identical over 9 bases. The clonotype originates from a man aged 80 or over with acute or convalescent COVID-19. The CDR3 protein is CASSPAGGPADTQYF. CDR3 nucleotide sequence: TGTGCCAGCAGCCCAGCGGGGGGCCCGGCAGATACGCAGTATTTT.